What follows are 8 T cell receptor beta chains derived from one specimen sequenced in a study of shared clonotypes between healthy human individuals. Generated by immunoSEQ multiplex PCR, the TCRdb table keeps only in-frame clones and is missing some. The sample consists of a few million clones, 85% to 95% of them appearing once. The naive CD8 subset, CD45RO-negative cells positively selected for CCR7, excluded terminally differentiated effector memory CD45RA+ cells. The specimen sequenced was naive CD8+ T cells from PBMCs. The receptors come from a man between 18 and 35 years old in good health. Some clones in this sample may be carry-over from other donors' samples.

The chain joins TRBV11-2 to TRBJ1-2; TRBD1 aligns across 7 bases. The CDR3 extends over 15 amino acids. Germline-derived CDR1 and CDR2 are SGHAT and FQNNGV. The V gene end was trimmed by 5 bases and the J gene end by 8 bases; junction bases not matched to a gene: 14. CDR3 nucleotides: TGTGCCAGCAGCCCGATGACAGGGCGGGGAGAGGGCTACACCTTC. Its protein product is CASSPMTGRGEGYTF.

The gene calls are TRBV7-6 and TRBJ2-7, with 8 bases matching TRBD2. CDR3 length: 15 amino acids. Germline assignment: CDR1 SGHVS and CDR2 FNYEAQ. V was clipped by 7 bases and J by 2 bases; unmatched bases: 10. Written as DNA, the CDR3 is TGTGCCAGCACCGGGGGGGGTACCCCCACCTACGAGCAGTACTTC. It yields the protein CASTGGGTPTYEQYF.

In nucleotides, the CDR3 is TGTGCCAGTAGTATGCATACGGGAGTGGGCGAGCAGTACTTC. This gives the protein CASSMHTGVGEQYF. The chain is built from TRBV19 and TRBJ2-7; possibly TRBD2 for D (6 bases). Germline CDR1 reads LNHDA; CDR2 reads SQIVND (reference sequence). The CDR3 sequence is 14 residues long. Trimming took off 3 bases at V and 6 bases at J, with 15 bases between the two ends.

The chain recombines TRBV28 with TRBJ1-2, with 8 bases that match TRBD1. Germline trimming cut 3 bases from V and 4 bases from J; bases unmatched to any gene: 7. Germline CDR1 is MDHEN and CDR2 is SYDVKM. The CDR3 covers 15 residues. This CDR3 reads CASSFSQGESYGYTF. In DNA form, the CDR3 reads TGTGCCAGCAGTTTCTCACAGGGGGAGTCCTATGGCTACACCTTC.

This chain connects TRBV13 to TRBJ2-3; TRBD2 matches at 8 bases. The CDR3 has 17 residues. J was trimmed by 0 bases and V by 1 base; bases with no gene match: 6. Germline loops: CDR1 PRHDT, CDR2 FYEKMQ (reference sequence). CDR3 sequence reads: CASSLAGTRASTDTQYF. The CDR3 coding sequence is TGTGCCAGCAGCTTAGCGGGGACTAGGGCTAGCACAGATACGCAGTATTTT.

The chain links TRBV27 to TRBJ1-4; D is ambiguous. The CDR3 length is 13 residues. CDR1 is MNHEY and CDR2 is SMNVEV in the germline V gene (reference sequence). V shed 5 bases and J shed 10 bases, with 14 bases lying between them. CDR3 nucleotides: TGTGCCAGCAGTACGGCTAGTTCGTCAAAACTGTTTTTT. This translates into CASSTASSSKLFF.

This chain uses TRBV15 with TRBJ1-5; D unclear. The germline gives CDR1 LNHNV, CDR2 YYDKDF (reference sequence). With 0 bases removed from V and 2 bases from J, the gap between germline ends came to 11 bases. The CDR3 totals 16 residues. CDR3 region: CATSRDRASRNQPQHF. DNA for the CDR3: TGTGCCACCAGCAGAGATCGGGCCAGCCGCAATCAGCCCCAGCATTTT.

The V and J genes are TRBV18 and TRBJ1-2, with TRBD1 matching 7 bases. The germline gives CDR1 KGHSH, CDR2 LQKENI. With V trimmed by 2 bases and J by 4 bases, 4 bases remained unmatched. The CDR3 extends over 14 amino acids. The CDR3 reads CASSPDRVGYGYTF. CDR3 in DNA: TGTGCCAGCTCACCAGACAGGGTTGGCTATGGCTACACCTTC.